This TCR beta chain was recovered during a study of blood T cell repertoires in COVID-19. Study details: Collection of acute and convalescent COVID-19 samples took place in the United States, Italy and Spain. Nucleic acid was either cDNA or gDNA, and it came from T cells, B-cell-depleted T cells, or PBMCs.

Original handling: How many nucleated cells were present was estimated from reference gene primer amplification. TCRdb's table, derived via immunoSEQ multiplex PCR, lists solely in-frame clones and lacks some. D and trimming were read from the DNA, whereas the V and J calls and clone size are those reported in that table. Seen here are 200,000 to 250,000 clones, 83% observed once, and the top ten hold about 8%. Germline CDR1 reads MDHEN; CDR2 reads SYDVKM. This CDR3 has 17 residues. Trimming shortened V by 1 base and J by 3 bases, and 16 bases separated the two germline ends. The TCR was taken from a woman aged 45-65 years with acute or convalescent COVID-19. The chain links TRBV28 to TRBJ2-4; D remains unclear. The sample comprised peripheral blood. CDR3 protein: CASSLSWFGTDKNIQYF. The CDR3, as DNA: TGTGCCAGCAGTTTATCGTGGTTCGGTACTGACAAAAACATTCAGTACTTC.